A single sample gave rise to the 32 T cell receptor beta chains below, sequenced in a study of cytomegalovirus exposure and HLA in healthy donors. With 60 Vbeta and 13 Jbeta primers, the PCR was carried out. Generated by immunoSEQ multiplex PCR, the TCRdb table keeps only in-frame clones and is missing some. The repertoire holds 150,000 to 200,000 clones, approximately 80% seen once, with about 1.5% in the top ten. Input material: PBMCs. The source is a male donor in good health and CMV-seronegative.

This clone appeared a few times. This rearrangement joins TRBV5-6 to TRBJ2-3; 9 bases line up with TRBD2. This CDR3 comprises 15 residues. Germline trimming cut 0 bases from V and 5 bases from J; bases unmatched to any gene: 4. Germline V gene lookup returns CDR1 SGHDT and CDR2 YYEEEE. Here the CDR3 DNA reads TGTGCCAGCAGCTTGGTTAGCGGGAGAATAGATACGCAGTATTTT. This translates into CASSLVSGRIDTQYF. Full variable domain (rest looked up from reference TRBV5-6 and TRBJ2-3): DAGVTQSPTHLIKTRGQQVTLRCSPKSGHDTVSWYQQALGQGPQFIFQYYEEEERQRGNFPDRFSGHQFPNYSSELNVNALLLGDSALYLCASSLVSGRIDTQYFGPGTRLTVL.

CDR3 in DNA: TGTGCCAGCAGCCCAACCGGGACAGGGGGATCTACGCAGTACTTC. It translates to CASSPTGTGGSTQYF. The chain has TRBV7-3 and TRBJ2-7; 11 positions match TRBD1. V trimming: 5 bases; J trimming: 9 bases; junction bases outside the gene matches: 12. Germline CDR1 reads SGHTA; CDR2 reads FQGTGA. The CDR3 loop spans 15 amino acids.

Of note for this clone: Other DNA sequences in the same sample also yield this CDR3. The chain couples TRBV2 to TRBJ2-2, with 15 bases fitting TRBD2. Germline V gene lookup returns CDR1 SNHLY and CDR2 FYNNEI. The CDR3 spans 15 residues. Trimming at V came to 6 bases and at J to 6 bases, leaving 2 bases not matched to a gene. The CDR3 DNA follows: TGTGCCAGCAGCGGACTAGCGGGAGGGCCCGGGGAGCTGTTTTTT. Translated, it gives CASSGLAGGPGELFF.

The V gene is TRBV7-2, the J gene TRBJ1-5, with D uncertain. Germline CDR1 and CDR2: SGHTA and FQGNSA. The CDR3 has 13 amino acids. Between the trimmed V and J ends, which lost 5 bases and 4 bases, there was a span of 9 bases. The CDR3 nucleotides are TGTGCCAGCAGCGTTCGCGGTAATCAGCCCCAGCATTTT. Translated, it gives CASSVRGNQPQHF.

The table lists this clone with a few counts. This chain links TRBV5-4 with TRBJ2-1; 7 nucleotides agree with TRBD2. This CDR3 region has 15 residues. The V gene's germline CDR1 is SGHNT and CDR2 YYREEE (reference sequence). The ends lost 4 bases at V and 0 bases at J; junction bases unmatched: 4. CDR3 protein: CASSTWGGSYNEQFF. CDR3 bases: TGTGCCAGCAGCACCTGGGGGGGCTCCTACAATGAGCAGTTCTTC.

CDR3 DNA: TGTGCCAGCAACCCCATAGCTAACTATGGCTACACCTTC. Amino acids: CASNPIANYGYTF. The J gene is TRBJ1-2, the V gene TRBV6-6, with unresolved D. This CDR3 is built from 13 residues. Between the trimmed V and J ends, which lost 7 bases and 0 bases, there was a span of 9 bases. CDR1 MNHNY and CDR2 SVGAGI come from the germline V gene (reference sequence).

J is TRBJ2-2 and V is TRBV7-9; 11 positions agree with TRBD1. This CDR3 has 15 amino acids. The germline V gene has CDR1 SEHNR and CDR2 FQNEAQ (reference sequence). With 5 bases clipped from V and 6 bases from J, the junction kept 5 bases outside the gene matches. CDR3 residues: CASSAGTGGPGELFF. As DNA, the CDR3 is TGTGCCAGCAGCGCCGGGACAGGGGGTCCCGGGGAGCTGTTTTTT.

The CDR3 is CASSFSGTSLYEQYF. As DNA, the CDR3 is TGTGCCAGCAGTTTTTCGGGAACAAGCTTGTACGAGCAGTACTTC. This chain connects TRBV27 to TRBJ2-5, with D perhaps matching TRBD2 (5 bases). The tail of the sequence fits TRBJ2-7 better, so the J call may be wrong. There are 15 residues in the CDR3. Germline V gene data show CDR1 as MNHEY and CDR2 as SMNVEV (reference sequence).

This chain uses TRBV6-5 with TRBJ2-3, with a weak D call TRBD1 (5 bases). This CDR3 comprises 13 residues. The germline V and J ends were trimmed by 2 bases and 5 bases, with 8 bases remaining between them. Germline V CDR1 and CDR2: MNHEY, SVGAGI. The CDR3 spells CASSYGREDTQYF. The CDR3 nucleotides read TGTGCCAGCAGTTACGGCAGGGAAGATACGCAGTATTTT.

The chain uses TRBV7-2 and TRBJ2-7; 11 bases map to TRBD1. V was clipped by 3 bases and J by 3 bases; unmatched bases: 7. This CDR3 region has 16 residues. Germline V gene sequence: CDR1 SGHTA, CDR2 FQGNSA. CDR3 DNA: TGTGCCAGCAGCTTCGAAACCGGGACAGGGGGCTACGAGCAGTACTTC. Its translation: CASSFETGTGGYEQYF.

The rearrangement joins TRBV4-1 to TRBJ2-3; 7 nucleotides match TRBD2. This CDR3 has 15 residues. Germline V gene data show CDR1 as MGHRA and CDR2 as YSYEKL. J was trimmed by 7 bases and V by 4 bases; bases with no gene match: 11. As DNA, the CDR3 is TGCGCCAGCAGCCGGGGGGGAGGGAGGGATCATACGCAGTATTTT. The encoded protein is CASSRGGGRDHTQYF.

This clone was seen a handful of times. The rearrangement uses TRBV5-5 and TRBJ1-6, with 8 positions matching TRBD1. The CDR3 is 14 amino acids. Germline trimming cut 2 bases from V and 7 bases from J; bases unmatched to any gene: 2. Germline CDR1 is SGHKS and CDR2 is YYEKEE (reference sequence). CDR3 nucleotide sequence: TGTGCCAGCAGCTTCGGGACAGGAAATTCACCCCTCCACTTT. Amino acid sequence: CASSFGTGNSPLHF.

The V gene is TRBV7-2, the J gene TRBJ2-1, with TRBD2 identical over 7 bases. The V gene's germline CDR1 is SGHTA and CDR2 FQGNSA. The ends lost 6 bases at V and 6 bases at J; junction bases unmatched: 17. This CDR3 region has 17 residues. The CDR3 is CASSIYLGAGTLNEQFF. The CDR3, as DNA: TGTGCCAGCAGTATCTACCTGGGAGCGGGAACCCTCAATGAGCAGTTCTTC. Complete variable domain (other parts from reference TRBV7-2 and TRBJ2-1): GAGVSQSPSNKVTEKGKDVELRCDPISGHTALYWYRQSLGQGLEFLIYFQGNSAPDKSGLPSDRFSAERTGGSVSTLTIQRTQQEDSAVYLCASSIYLGAGTLNEQFFGPGTRLTVL.

V gene TRBV19 combines with J gene TRBJ1-6, with a weak D call TRBD1 (6 bases). CDR1 and CDR2 from the germline V gene are LNHDA and SQIVND (reference sequence). V was pared by 7 bases and J by 10 bases, with 14 bases between. The CDR3 is made up of 13 amino acids. Here the CDR3 reads CASTWGGLSPLHF. The CDR3 region has the DNA TGTGCCAGTACCTGGGGGGGGCTGTCACCCCTCCACTTT.

The chain has TRBV13 and TRBJ2-7; no firm D call. This CDR3 spans 12 amino acids. Germline assignment: CDR1 PRHDT and CDR2 FYEKMQ (reference sequence). V was trimmed by 4 bases and J by 7 bases, leaving 11 bases between them. CDR3 sequence (DNA): TGTGCCAGCAGCTCTACGAGCCCGGAGCAGTACTTC. Protein sequence: CASSSTSPEQYF.

The V call is TRBV7-6, the J call TRBJ2-2, with D perhaps matching TRBD2 (5 bases). The CDR3 is 15 residues long. V gave up 4 bases and J gave up 6 bases, with 15 bases separating them. Germline V CDR1 and CDR2: SGHVS, FNYEAQ. The CDR3 region has the DNA TGTGCCAGCAGCTCATCCCCCGGGGTTCCCGGGGAGCTGTTTTTT. This gives the protein CASSSSPGVPGELFF.

The chain recombines TRBV5-4 with TRBJ1-1; D is unclear. V lost 4 bases, J lost 0 bases, and 10 bases lay in between. There are 14 residues in the CDR3. In germline, CDR1 is SGHNT, CDR2 YYREEE (reference sequence). CDR3 in DNA: TGTGCCAGCAGCCTGGACGGGATGAACACTGAAGCTTTCTTT. Residues: CASSLDGMNTEAFF.

This clone appeared once. The gene calls are TRBV4-3 and TRBJ2-7, with 9 bases that match TRBD1. The CDR3 runs 15 residues. The trim removed 1 base at V and 2 bases at J, leaving 3 bases unmatched. From germline, CDR1 is LGHNA and CDR2 YSLEER. The CDR3 loop is CASSQVGQGPYEQYF. DNA of the CDR3: TGCGCCAGCAGCCAAGTTGGACAGGGGCCCTACGAGCAGTACTTC.

This chain uses TRBV19 with TRBJ2-2, with D perhaps matching TRBD1 (6 bases). The CDR3 length is 15 residues. CDR1 is LNHDA, CDR2 SQIVND, per germline (reference sequence). V lost 3 bases, J lost 10 bases, and 18 bases lay in between. The CDR3: CASSIEYRASEELFF. CDR3 in DNA: TGTGCCAGTAGTATCGAATACAGGGCAAGCGAGGAGCTGTTTTTT. Full variable domain (remainder filled in from reference TRBV19 and TRBJ2-2): DGGITQSPKYLFRKEGQNVTLSCEQNLNHDAMYWYRQDPGQGLRLIYYSQIVNDFQKGDIAEGYSVSREKKESFPLTVTSAQKNPTAFYLCASSIEYRASEELFFGEGSRLTVL.

The chain recombines TRBV5-4 with TRBJ2-3; no firm D call. Germline CDR1 and CDR2: SGHNT and YYREEE (reference sequence). The CDR3 length is 16 residues. V was shortened by 4 bases and J by 0 bases, with 15 bases between the two germline ends. For the CDR3, the DNA is TGTGCCAGCAGCCGAGTTAGATCAACTAGCACAGATACGCAGTATTTT. This codes for CASSRVRSTSTDTQYF.

The table lists this clone with a count of one. The rearrangement uses TRBV28 and TRBJ2-5, with D uncertain. CDR3 length: 13 amino acids. Trimming pared 3 bases from V and 6 bases from J, leaving 11 bases between. The germline V gene encodes CDR1 MDHEN and CDR2 SYDVKM. In DNA, the CDR3 is TGTGCCAGCAGTTTCCCCGGTCTCCAGACCCAGTACTTC. It is translated as CASSFPGLQTQYF.

J is TRBJ1-4 and V is TRBV15, with D perhaps TRBD1 (5 bases). Between the trimmed V and J ends, which lost 5 bases and 7 bases, there was a span of 11 bases. From germline, CDR1 is LNHNV and CDR2 YYDKDF (reference sequence). The length of the CDR3 is 13 residues. In DNA form, the CDR3 reads TGTGCCACCAGCCCACTAAGGGGTGAAAAACTGTTTTTT. Its protein product is CATSPLRGEKLFF.

The rearrangement links TRBV5-4 to TRBJ2-3; TRBD2 matches at 9 bases. The CDR3 contains 15 residues. Germline assignment: CDR1 SGHNT and CDR2 YYREEE (reference sequence). V lost 0 bases, J lost 7 bases, and 6 bases stayed unmatched. CDR3 nucleotides: TGTGCCAGCAGCTTGGAAGGTAGCGGGAGAAATACGCAGTATTTT. Residues: CASSLEGSGRNTQYF.

This chain links TRBV5-1 with TRBJ2-7, with TRBD1 as a possible D gene (6 bases). The CDR3 runs to 15 residues. V was trimmed by 5 bases and J by 0 bases, leaving 15 bases between them. Germline V CDR1 and CDR2: SGHRS, YFSETQ. The chain's CDR3 is CASSKGGGSSYEQYF. The CDR3 DNA follows: TGCGCCAGCAGTAAAGGGGGTGGGAGCTCCTACGAGCAGTACTTC.

This clone showed up just once. This chain joins TRBV7-6 and TRBJ2-5; 7 bases fit TRBD1. V lost 2 bases and J lost 4; bases outside the gene matches: 4. There are 14 residues in the CDR3. In germline, CDR1 is SGHVS, CDR2 FNYEAQ. The CDR3 DNA sequence: TGTGCCAGCAGCTTAAGCTCAGGGGGAGAGACCCAGTACTTC. Encoded protein: CASSLSSGGETQYF.

J is TRBJ1-6 and V is TRBV11-2, with D possibly TRBD1 on 6 matching bases. The V end was cut by 5 bases, the J end by 6 bases, with 14 bases between. This CDR3 has 15 residues. The germline V gene has CDR1 SGHAT and CDR2 FQNNGV. The CDR3 DNA reads TGTGCCAGCAGCCCGAGGCGGACAGCTAATTCACCCCTCCACTTT. It encodes CASSPRRTANSPLHF.

This clone was detected a few times. The chain's CDR3 is CASIAGGAKNIQYF. For the CDR3, the DNA is TGTGCCAGCATAGCGGGGGGAGCCAAAAACATTCAGTACTTC. The V call is TRBV6-6, the J call TRBJ2-4; 10 nucleotides align to TRBD2. The germline V gene has CDR1 MNHNY and CDR2 SVGAGI (reference sequence). The CDR3 totals 14 residues. With V trimmed by 7 bases and J by 0 bases, 0 bases remained unmatched.

This clone was seen a few times. V and J are TRBV10-3 and TRBJ2-5; TRBD1 is a possible D gene (5 bases). With 10 bases removed from V and 0 bases from J, the gap between germline ends came to 9 bases. CDR1 is ENHRY, CDR2 SYGVKD, per germline. CDR3 length equals 12 residues. The CDR3 DNA reads TGTGCCACCCGGACAAACCAAGAGACCCAGTACTTC. It is translated as CATRTNQETQYF.

The chain is built from TRBV5-4 and TRBJ2-1, with 11 positions matching TRBD2. Germline lookup yields CDR1 SGHNT and CDR2 YYREEE (reference sequence). V gave up 0 bases and J gave up 2 bases; unmatched junction bases: 7. The CDR3 runs to 18 residues. CDR3 coding DNA: TGTGCCAGCAGCTTGGCACTAGCGGGAGTATCTGCCTACAATGAGCAGTTCTTC. Translated: CASSLALAGVSAYNEQFF. The variable domain in full, completed from reference TRBV5-4 and TRBJ2-1, reads ETGVTQSPTHLIKTRGQQVTLRCSSQSGHNTVSWYQQALGQGPQFIFQYYREEENGRGNFPPRFSGLQFPNYSSELNVNALELDDSALYLCASSLALAGVSAYNEQFFGPGTRLTVL.

Notes on this clone: Other DNA sequences within the sample encode an identical CDR3. The rearrangement links TRBV7-3 to TRBJ1-3; D unclear. Germline values: CDR1 SGHTA, CDR2 FQGTGA. Trimming cost V 0 bases and J 0 bases, with 6 bases left between them. This CDR3 is 15 amino acids long. CDR3 loop: CASSLTGGSGNTIYF. DNA of the CDR3: TGTGCCAGCAGCTTAACGGGAGGCTCTGGAAACACCATATATTTT.

The rearrangement joins TRBV9 to TRBJ1-5, with D possibly being TRBD1 (5 bases). Germline V gene lookup returns CDR1 SGDLS and CDR2 YYNGEE. V was pared by 4 bases and J by 1 base, with 12 bases between. The CDR3 is 15 residues long. CDR3 amino acids: CASSRTGGSNQPQHF. CDR3 in DNA: TGTGCCAGCAGCCGCACGGGGGGAAGCAATCAGCCCCAGCATTTT.

The rearrangement uses TRBV7-9 and TRBJ2-3, with 10 nucleotides matching TRBD2. The germline V gene encodes CDR1 SEHNR and CDR2 FQNEAQ (reference sequence). V was clipped by 5 bases and J by 0 bases; unmatched bases: 8. CDR3 length: 17 residues. The CDR3 bases are TGTGCCAGCAGCAAAGGACTAGCGGACCCTAGCACAGATACGCAGTATTTT. The encoded protein is CASSKGLADPSTDTQYF.